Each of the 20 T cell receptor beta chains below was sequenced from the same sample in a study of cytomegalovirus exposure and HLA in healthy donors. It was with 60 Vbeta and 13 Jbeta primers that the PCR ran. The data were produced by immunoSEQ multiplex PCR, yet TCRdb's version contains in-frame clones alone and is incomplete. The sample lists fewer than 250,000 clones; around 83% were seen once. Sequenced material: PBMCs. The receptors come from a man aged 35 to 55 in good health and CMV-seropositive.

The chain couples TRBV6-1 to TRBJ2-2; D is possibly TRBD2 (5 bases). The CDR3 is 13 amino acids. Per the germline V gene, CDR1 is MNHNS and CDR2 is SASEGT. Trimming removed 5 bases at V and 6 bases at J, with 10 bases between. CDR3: CASSRGTAGELFF. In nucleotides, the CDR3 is TGTGCCAGCAGTCGGGGAACCGCCGGGGAGCTGTTTTTT.

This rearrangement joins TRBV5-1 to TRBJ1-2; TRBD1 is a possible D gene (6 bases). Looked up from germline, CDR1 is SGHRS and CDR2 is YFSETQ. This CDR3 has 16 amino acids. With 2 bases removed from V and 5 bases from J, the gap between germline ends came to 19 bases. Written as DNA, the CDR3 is TGCGCCAGCAGCTTAACCGGGACAACAGAGATTTATGGCTACACCTTC. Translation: CASSLTGTTEIYGYTF.

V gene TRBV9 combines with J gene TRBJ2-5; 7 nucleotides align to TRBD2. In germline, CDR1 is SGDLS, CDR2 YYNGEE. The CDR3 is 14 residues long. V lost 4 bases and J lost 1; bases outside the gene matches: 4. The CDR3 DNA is TGTGCCAGCAGCTTCGGACTAGGCCAAGAGACCCAGTACTTC. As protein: CASSFGLGQETQYF.

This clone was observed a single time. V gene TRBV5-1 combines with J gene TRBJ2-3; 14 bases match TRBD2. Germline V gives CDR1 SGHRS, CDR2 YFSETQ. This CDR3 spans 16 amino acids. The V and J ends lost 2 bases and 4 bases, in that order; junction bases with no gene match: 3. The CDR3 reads CASSFPGLAGADTQYF. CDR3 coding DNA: TGCGCCAGCAGCTTCCCGGGACTAGCGGGAGCAGATACGCAGTATTTT.

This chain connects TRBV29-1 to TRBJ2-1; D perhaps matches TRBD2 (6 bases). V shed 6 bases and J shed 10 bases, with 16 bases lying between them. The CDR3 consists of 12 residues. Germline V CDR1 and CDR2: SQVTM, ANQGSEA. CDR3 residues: CSVGLGFFEQFF. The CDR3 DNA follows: TGCAGCGTGGGACTGGGTTTCTTCGAGCAGTTCTTC.

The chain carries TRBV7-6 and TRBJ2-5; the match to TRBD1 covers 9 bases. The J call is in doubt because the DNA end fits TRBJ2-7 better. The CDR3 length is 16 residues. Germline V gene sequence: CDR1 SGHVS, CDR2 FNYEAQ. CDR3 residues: CASSLAPGQGSYEQYF. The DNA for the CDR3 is TGTGCCAGCAGCTTAGCACCGGGACAGGGCTCCTACGAGCAGTACTTC.

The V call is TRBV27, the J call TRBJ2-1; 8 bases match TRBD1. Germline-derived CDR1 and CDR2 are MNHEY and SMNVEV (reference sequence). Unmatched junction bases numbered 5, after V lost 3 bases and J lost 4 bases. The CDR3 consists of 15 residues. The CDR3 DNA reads TGTGCCAGCAGTTTGGGCGGGACAGGTTACAATGAGCAGTTCTTC. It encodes CASSLGGTGYNEQFF.

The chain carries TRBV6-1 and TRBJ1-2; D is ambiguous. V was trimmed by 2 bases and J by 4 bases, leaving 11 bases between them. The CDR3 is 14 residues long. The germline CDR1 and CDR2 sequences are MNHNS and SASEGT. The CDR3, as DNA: TGTGCCAGCAGTGAATTGGGTAGACTCTATGGCTACACCTTC. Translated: CASSELGRLYGYTF.

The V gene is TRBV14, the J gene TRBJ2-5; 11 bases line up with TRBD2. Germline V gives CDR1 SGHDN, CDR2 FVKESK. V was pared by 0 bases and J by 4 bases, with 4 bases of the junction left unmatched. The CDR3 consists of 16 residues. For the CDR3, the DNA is TGTGCCAGCAGCCAAGATTTCGGACTAGCGGGAGAGACCCAGTACTTC. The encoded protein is CASSQDFGLAGETQYF.

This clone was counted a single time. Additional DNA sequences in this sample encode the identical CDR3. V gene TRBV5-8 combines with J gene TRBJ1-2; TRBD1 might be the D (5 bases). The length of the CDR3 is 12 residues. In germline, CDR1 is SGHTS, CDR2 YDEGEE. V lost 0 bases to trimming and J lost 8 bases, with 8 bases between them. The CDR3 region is CASSLDQGGYTF. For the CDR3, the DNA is TGTGCCAGCAGCTTGGACCAGGGCGGCTACACCTTC.

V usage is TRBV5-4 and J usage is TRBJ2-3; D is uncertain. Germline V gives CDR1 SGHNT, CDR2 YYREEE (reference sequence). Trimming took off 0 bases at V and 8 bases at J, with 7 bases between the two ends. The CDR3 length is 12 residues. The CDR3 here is CASSLDSSTQYF. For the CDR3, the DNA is TGTGCCAGCAGCTTGGACTCGAGTACGCAGTATTTT.

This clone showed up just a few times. Written as DNA, the CDR3 is TGTGCCAGCAGTTTGGGTCAGGGCAAAACTTTCTTT. Amino acids: CASSLGQGKTFF. The rearrangement joins TRBV28 to TRBJ1-1, with D tentatively TRBD1 (5 bases). The CDR3 has 12 amino acids. Germline-derived CDR1 and CDR2 are MDHEN and SYDVKM. The germline V and J ends were trimmed by 3 bases and 12 bases, with 14 bases remaining between them.

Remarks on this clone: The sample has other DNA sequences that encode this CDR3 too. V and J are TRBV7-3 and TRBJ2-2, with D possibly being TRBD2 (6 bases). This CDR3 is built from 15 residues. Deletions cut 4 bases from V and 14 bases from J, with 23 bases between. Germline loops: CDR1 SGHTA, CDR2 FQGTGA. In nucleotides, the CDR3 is TGTGCCAGCAGCTCCGATCCGGGACTGGGTAAAGAACTGTTTTTT. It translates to CASSSDPGLGKELFF.

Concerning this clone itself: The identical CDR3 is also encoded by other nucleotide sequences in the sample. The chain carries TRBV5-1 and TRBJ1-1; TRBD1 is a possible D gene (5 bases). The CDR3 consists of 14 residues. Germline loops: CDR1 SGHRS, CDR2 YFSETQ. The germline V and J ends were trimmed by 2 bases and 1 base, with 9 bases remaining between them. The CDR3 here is CASSFTGGNTEAFF. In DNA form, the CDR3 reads TGCGCCAGCAGCTTCACGGGGGGGAACACTGAAGCTTTCTTT. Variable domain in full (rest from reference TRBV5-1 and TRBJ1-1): KAGVTQTPRYLIKTRGQQVTLSCSPISGHRSVSWYQQTPGQGLQFLFEYFSETQRNKGNFPGRFSGRQFSNSRSEMNVSTLELGDSALYLCASSFTGGNTEAFFGQGTRLTVV.

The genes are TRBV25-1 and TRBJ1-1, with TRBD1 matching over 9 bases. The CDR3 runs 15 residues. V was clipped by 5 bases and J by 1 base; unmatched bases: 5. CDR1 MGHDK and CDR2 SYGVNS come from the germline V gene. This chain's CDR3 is CASSNPGQGNTEAFF. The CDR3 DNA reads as TGTGCCAGCAGTAATCCGGGACAGGGGAACACTGAAGCTTTCTTT.

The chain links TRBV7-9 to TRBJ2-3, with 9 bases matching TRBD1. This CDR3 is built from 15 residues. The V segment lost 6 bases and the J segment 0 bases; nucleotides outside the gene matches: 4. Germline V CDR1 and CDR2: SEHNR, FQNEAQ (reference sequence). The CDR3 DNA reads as TGTGCCAGCAGGGGGACAGGGTATAGCACAGATACGCAGTATTTT. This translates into CASRGTGYSTDTQYF.

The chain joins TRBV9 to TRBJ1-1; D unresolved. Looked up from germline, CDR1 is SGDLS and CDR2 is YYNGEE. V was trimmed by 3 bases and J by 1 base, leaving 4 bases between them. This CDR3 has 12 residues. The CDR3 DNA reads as TGTGCCAGCAGCGCAGAGAACACTGAAGCTTTCTTT. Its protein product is CASSAENTEAFF.

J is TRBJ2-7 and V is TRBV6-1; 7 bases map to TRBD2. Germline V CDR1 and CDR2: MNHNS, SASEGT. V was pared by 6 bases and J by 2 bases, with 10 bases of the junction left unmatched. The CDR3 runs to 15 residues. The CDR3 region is CASSLGEGMPYEQYF. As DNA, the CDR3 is TGTGCCAGCAGCCTCGGGGAGGGAATGCCCTACGAGCAGTACTTC.

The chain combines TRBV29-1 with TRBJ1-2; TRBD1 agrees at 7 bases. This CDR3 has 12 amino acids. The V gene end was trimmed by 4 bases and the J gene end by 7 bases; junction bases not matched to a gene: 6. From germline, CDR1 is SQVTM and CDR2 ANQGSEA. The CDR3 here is CSVVEGASGYTF. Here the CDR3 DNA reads TGCAGCGTTGTTGAGGGGGCAAGTGGCTACACCTTC. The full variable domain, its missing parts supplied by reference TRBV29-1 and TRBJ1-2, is SAVISQKPSRDICQRGTSLTIQCQVDSQVTMMFWYRQQPGQSLTLIATANQGSEATYESGFVIDKFPISRPNLTFSTLTVSNMSPEDSSIYLCSVVEGASGYTFGSGTRLTVV.

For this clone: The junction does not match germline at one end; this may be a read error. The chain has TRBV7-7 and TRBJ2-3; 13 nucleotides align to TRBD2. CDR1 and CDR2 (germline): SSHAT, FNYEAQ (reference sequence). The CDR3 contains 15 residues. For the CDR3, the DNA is TGTGCTAGCAGCTCAGGGACTAGCGGGATCAATACGCAGTATTTT. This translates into CASSSGTSGINTQYF.